Each of the 27 T cell receptor beta chains below was sequenced from the same sample in a study of T-cell reconstitution after alpha-beta-depleted transplantation in children. Unique molecular identifiers were incorporated during preparation of the TCRbeta library. MiXCR was run by TCRdb on the PCR reads, yielding one entry per CDR3 protein. Among roughly 300,000 distinct CDR3 sequences, approximately 9.6% were seen once, and the ten largest hold about 9.4%. The specimen was PBMCs from the stem cell graft donor, collected from the stem cell graft. The origin of the receptors is a human donor who donated a stem cell graft to a child with SCID.

This clonotype was observed a few times. The J gene is TRBJ2-1, the V gene TRBV12-3 or TRBV12-4; 7 bases are shared with TRBD2. The V segment lost 6 bases and the J segment 7 bases; nucleotides outside the gene matches: 12. This CDR3 comprises 15 residues. CDR3 in DNA: TGTGCCAGCAGGACGAGTGTCGTCGGGGGGAATGAGCAGTTCTTC. This codes for CASRTSVVGGNEQFF.

This rearrangement joins TRBV12-3 or TRBV12-4 to TRBJ1-6; 8 positions match TRBD1. With 3 bases clipped from V and 7 bases from J, the junction kept 11 bases outside the gene matches. The CDR3 consists of 17 residues. The CDR3 region is CASSLTGQVKGNSPLHF. The CDR3, as DNA: TGTGCCAGCAGTTTGACGGGACAGGTCAAGGGCAATTCACCCCTCCACTTT.

This clonotype was detected a few times. The chain uses TRBV12-3 or TRBV12-4 and TRBJ1-5, with 7 bases matching TRBD1. The CDR3 totals 13 residues. The ends lost 5 bases at V and 12 bases at J; junction bases unmatched: 10. The CDR3 region has the DNA TGTGCCAGCAGTCCCGAGGGGGACAGATACCAGCATTTT. This translates into CASSPEGDRYQHF.

CDR3 nucleotide sequence: TGCAGTGCAAAACAGGGCTACACTGAAGCTTTCTTT. It codes for CSAKQGYTEAFF. The J gene is TRBJ1-1, the V gene TRBV20-1; D is perhaps TRBD1 (6 bases). Trimming removed 6 bases from V and 3 bases from J, with 11 bases in between. This CDR3 contains 12 residues. Per germline, CDR1 DFQATT and CDR2 SNEGSKA (reference sequence).

This clonotype has a handful of counts. The J gene is TRBJ2-5, the V gene TRBV7-9, with a weak D call TRBD2 (5 bases). Trimming stripped 5 bases from V and 1 base from J, with 11 bases between. The length of the CDR3 is 14 residues. Per the germline V gene, CDR1 is SEHNR and CDR2 is FQNEAQ (reference sequence). The CDR3 region is CASSDFAGQETQYF. CDR3 DNA: TGTGCCAGCAGCGACTTCGCGGGCCAAGAGACCCAGTACTTC. The whole variable domain, remainder taken from reference TRBV7-9 and TRBJ2-5, is DTGVSQNPRHKITKRGQNVTFRCDPISEHNRLYWYRQTLGQGPEFLTYFQNEAQLEKSRLLSDRFSAERPKGSFSTLEIQRTEQGDSAMYLCASSDFAGQETQYFGPGTRLLVL.

This clonotype was found a few times. The CDR3 spells CASSLVRAGEQYF. CDR3 DNA sequence: TGTGCCAGCAGCTTAGTCAGGGCCGGTGAGCAGTACTTC. The chain uses TRBV7-6 and TRBJ2-7; D may be TRBD1 (5 bases). V lost 1 base and J 7 bases, leaving 11 bases between the germline ends. Germline assignment: CDR1 SGHVS and CDR2 FNYEAQ. This CDR3 is built from 13 residues.

V usage is TRBV18 and J usage is TRBJ1-5, with D hard to call. This CDR3 contains 15 residues. The V gene's germline CDR1 is KGHSH and CDR2 LQKENI. V dropped 1 base and J dropped 2 bases, with 9 bases sitting between them. The CDR3 protein is CASSPRTEGNQPQHF. For the CDR3, the DNA is TGTGCCAGCTCACCACGGACGGAAGGCAATCAGCCCCAGCATTTT.

This clonotype was seen only a few times. The V and J genes are TRBV12-3 or TRBV12-4 and TRBJ2-7, with D uncertain. Deletions cut 0 bases from V and 3 bases from J, with 9 bases between. This CDR3 is 14 amino acids long. The CDR3 region is CASSLAHKNYEQYF. DNA of the CDR3: TGTGCCAGCAGTTTAGCGCACAAGAACTACGAGCAGTACTTC.

The chain recombines TRBV5-5 with TRBJ2-3, with TRBD2 matching over 8 bases. V was pared by 4 bases and J by 1 base, with 11 bases of the junction left unmatched. The CDR3 extends over 17 amino acids. The germline CDR1 and CDR2 sequences are SGHKS and YYEKEE (reference sequence). The CDR3 DNA sequence: TGTGCCAGCAGCGAGAAAACGGGACTAGGAGGCACAGATACGCAGTATTTT. Its translation: CASSEKTGLGGTDTQYF.

This chain connects TRBV5-1 to TRBJ2-3, with TRBD2 as a possible D gene (6 bases). This CDR3 region has 15 residues. CDR1 SGHRS and CDR2 YFSETQ come from the germline V gene. Trimming stripped 6 bases from V and 6 bases from J, with 20 bases between. The CDR3 reads CASTRESNNVDTQYF. In DNA, the CDR3 is TGCGCCAGCACTCGGGAGTCTAACAATGTGGATACGCAGTATTTT.

This clonotype was picked up many times. This chain uses TRBV11-3 with TRBJ2-1, with 9 bases lining up with TRBD1. CDR1 and CDR2 (germline): SGHNT, YENEEA. Trimming took 1 base from V and 9 from J; bases not matched to a gene: 10. The CDR3 totals 16 residues. The CDR3 nucleotides are TGTGCCAGCAGCTTAGCTGGGACAGGGACTTGGGGTGAGCAGTTCTTC. It translates to CASSLAGTGTWGEQFF.

This CDR3 is CASSVWGSSEAFF. Written as DNA, the CDR3 is TGTGCCAGCAGTGTATGGGGGTCGTCCGAAGCTTTCTTT. The chain employs TRBV2 and TRBJ1-1, with D tentatively TRBD1 (5 bases). CDR1 and CDR2 from the germline V gene are SNHLY and FYNNEI. CDR3 length equals 13 residues. Trimming stripped 4 bases from V and 8 bases from J, with 14 bases between.

This rearrangement joins TRBV7-8 to TRBJ1-1; TRBD1 aligns across 9 bases. The CDR3 sequence is 17 residues long. Losses at the gene ends were 2 bases for V and 1 base for J; bases not matched to a gene: 8. The germline V gene encodes CDR1 SGHVS and CDR2 FQNEAQ. CDR3 bases: TGTGCCAGCAGCTTAACGCCACAGGGGGCTTCGAACACTGAAGCTTTCTTT. Protein: CASSLTPQGASNTEAFF.

The chain has TRBV5-6 and TRBJ2-3, with 10 bases identical to TRBD2. V gave up 4 bases and J gave up 4 bases; unmatched junction bases: 6. CDR1 SGHDT and CDR2 YYEEEE come from the germline V gene. This CDR3 is built from 15 residues. CDR3 DNA: TGTGCCAGCAGCCAAACTAGCGGGGTGTCAGATACGCAGTATTTT. Its translation is CASSQTSGVSDTQYF.

This clonotype was seen a few times. This sequence joins TRBV6-2 or TRBV6-3 and TRBJ2-7, with TRBD2 identical over 11 bases. This CDR3 has 16 residues. Germline trimming cut 5 bases from V and 6 bases from J; bases unmatched to any gene: 12. The germline V gene has CDR1 MNHEY and CDR2 SVGEGT. The CDR3 spells CASSTVLAGGPLEQYF. CDR3 in DNA: TGTGCCAGCAGTACCGTCCTAGCGGGGGGCCCTCTCGAGCAGTACTTC.

In this sample, this clonotype turned up many times. This chain connects TRBV5-1 to TRBJ2-7; 9 nucleotides match TRBD1. Looked up from germline, CDR1 is SGHRS and CDR2 is YFSETQ. This CDR3 region has 16 residues. The V and J ends lost 0 bases and 5 bases, in that order; junction bases with no gene match: 9. The CDR3 nucleotides are TGCGCCAGCAGCTTGGTGACGTCAGGGACAGGGCACGAGCAGTACTTC. It is translated as CASSLVTSGTGHEQYF.

V is TRBV29-1 and J is TRBJ1-5, with D unresolved. V was shortened by 4 bases and J by 1 base, with 11 bases between the two germline ends. Germline loops: CDR1 SQVTM, CDR2 ANQGSEA. This CDR3 spans 14 amino acids. CDR3 sequence (DNA): TGCAGCGTTGCGTCGCAGGCCAGCAATCAGCCCCAGCATTTT. Encoded protein: CSVASQASNQPQHF.

This clonotype was observed a few times. The CDR3 DNA is TGCAGCATAGGACAGGGGGCCACCTACGAGCAGTACTTC. As protein: CSIGQGATYEQYF. The chain is built from TRBV29-1 and TRBJ2-7, with TRBD1 matching 11 bases. Germline V gives CDR1 SQVTM, CDR2 ANQGSEA. Trimming at V came to 8 bases and at J to 2 bases, leaving 5 bases not matched to a gene. The CDR3 is made up of 13 amino acids.

This clonotype came up many times. The rearrangement links TRBV4-2 to TRBJ2-2, with D unclear. CDR3 size: 15 residues. Trimming left V 4 bases short and J 2 bases short, with 11 bases between. Germline lookup yields CDR1 LGHNA and CDR2 YNFKEQ. CDR3 DNA: TGTGCCAGCAGCCTAGTCAACCTAAACACCGGGGAGCTGTTTTTT. It yields the protein CASSLVNLNTGELFF.

The chain links TRBV6-1 to TRBJ1-1, with D unclear. V was trimmed by 0 bases and J by 1 base, leaving 18 bases between them. The V gene's germline CDR1 is MNHNS and CDR2 SASEGT. The CDR3 totals 18 residues. The CDR3 here is CASSEALVIVSRNTEAFF. The DNA for the CDR3 is TGTGCCAGCAGTGAAGCGCTTGTAATCGTTAGTCGGAACACTGAAGCTTTCTTT.

The chain is built from TRBV6-5 and TRBJ1-2; D is unresolved. Trimming removed 7 bases at V and 5 bases at J, with 8 bases between. The CDR3 spans 11 residues. Germline values: CDR1 MNHEY, CDR2 SVGAGI. CDR3 protein: CASKTVYGYTF. CDR3 bases: TGTGCCAGCAAAACAGTTTATGGCTACACCTTC.

The CDR3 loop reads CAISGPGLAQETQYF. CDR3 coding DNA: TGTGCCATCAGCGGACCGGGACTAGCCCAAGAGACCCAGTACTTC. The chain recombines TRBV10-3 with TRBJ2-5, with 9 bases aligning to TRBD2. J lost 1 base, V lost 6 bases, and 6 bases had no gene match. The CDR3 covers 15 residues. In germline, CDR1 is ENHRY, CDR2 SYGVKD.

CDR3 protein: CASSFRELISGNTIYF. The CDR3 nucleotides are TGTGCCAGCAGCTTCAGGGAACTTATCTCTGGAAACACCATATATTTT. This chain uses TRBV5-6 with TRBJ1-3; tentative D call: TRBD1 (5 bases). The CDR3 sequence is 16 residues long. The V end was cut by 2 bases, the J end by 0 bases, with 12 bases between. CDR1 and CDR2 from the germline V gene are SGHDT and YYEEEE.

This clonotype appeared a few times. The chain links TRBV9 to TRBJ2-7; TRBD2 is a possible D gene (6 bases). The CDR3 is 15 amino acids. The V end lost 0 bases, the J end lost 1 base, and 11 bases lay between the germline ends. Germline CDR1 reads SGDLS; CDR2 reads YYNGEE. The DNA of the CDR3 is TGTGCCAGCAGCGTAGGTAGCGGTCAGTCCTACGAGCAGTACTTC. Protein: CASSVGSGQSYEQYF. The full variable domain, rest sourced from reference TRBV9 and TRBJ2-7, is DSGVTQTPKHLITATGQRVTLRCSPRSGDLSVYWYQQSLDQGLQFLIQYYNGEERAKGNILERFSAQQFPDLHSELNLSSLELGDSALYFCASSVGSGQSYEQYFGPGTRLTVT.

A few counts support this clonotype. CDR3 sequence (DNA): TGTGCCAGCAGTTTGAAACAGGGTGACACTGAAGCTTTCTTT. Translating it yields CASSLKQGDTEAFF. This chain uses TRBV12-3 or TRBV12-4 with TRBJ1-1; the D gene is possibly TRBD1 (6 bases). This CDR3 has 14 amino acids. V was cut by 3 bases and J by 3 bases, with 11 bases left in between.

This clonotype was recorded many times. This chain links TRBV2 with TRBJ2-4; D ambiguous. V lost 3 bases and J lost 9, with 3 bases in between. The CDR3 length is 10 residues. The germline V gene encodes CDR1 SNHLY and CDR2 FYNNEI. CDR3: CASSEGIQYF. For the CDR3, the DNA is TGTGCCAGCAGTGAGGGCATTCAGTACTTC. The variable domain in full, with the rest retrieved from reference TRBV2 and TRBJ2-4, is EPEVTQTPSHQVTQMGQEVILRCVPISNHLYFYWYRQILGQKVEFLVSFYNNEISEKSEIFDDQFSVERPDGSNFTLKIRSTKLEDSAMYFCASSEGIQYFGAGTRLSVL.

This clonotype appeared many times. The chain joins TRBV29-1 to TRBJ2-3; D unclear. Trimming stripped 8 bases from V and 6 bases from J, with 18 bases between. The CDR3 has 13 amino acids. Looked up from germline, CDR1 is SQVTM and CDR2 is ANQGSEA. The CDR3 sequence is CSHGLGVGDTQYF. The CDR3 region has the DNA TGCAGCCATGGCCTTGGGGTTGGGGATACGCAGTATTTT.